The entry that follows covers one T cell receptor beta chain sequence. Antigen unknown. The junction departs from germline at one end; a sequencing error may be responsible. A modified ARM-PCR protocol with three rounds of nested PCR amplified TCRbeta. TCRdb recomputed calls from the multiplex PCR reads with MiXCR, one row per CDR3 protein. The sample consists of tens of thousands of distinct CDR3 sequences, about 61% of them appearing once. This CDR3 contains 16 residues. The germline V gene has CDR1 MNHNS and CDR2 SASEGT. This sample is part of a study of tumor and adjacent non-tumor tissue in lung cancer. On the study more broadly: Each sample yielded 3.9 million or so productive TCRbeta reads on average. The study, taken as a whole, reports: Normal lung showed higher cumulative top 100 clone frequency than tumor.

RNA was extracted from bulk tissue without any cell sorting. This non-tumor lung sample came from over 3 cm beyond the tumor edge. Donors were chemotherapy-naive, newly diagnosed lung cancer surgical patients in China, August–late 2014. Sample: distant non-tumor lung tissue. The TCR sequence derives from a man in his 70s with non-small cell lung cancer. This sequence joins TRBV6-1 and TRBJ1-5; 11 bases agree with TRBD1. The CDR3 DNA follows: TGCACCAGCAGTTCTAGGACAGGGGGCGCCGGTCAGCCCCAGCATTTT. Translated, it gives CTSSSRTGGAGQPQHF.